The T cell receptor beta chain described here comes from a study of T cells in tumors after PD-1 blockade. Study-level information: A subset received ongoing vismodegib 150 mg daily alongside anti-PD-1 therapy. General study results and limits: Approximately 43% of tumor TCR clonotypes were also found in blood.

For this clone: Its cognate antigen is unknown.

The CDR3 sequence is 15 residues long. Germline CDR1 is SGHTA and CDR2 is FQGNSA. V lost 2 bases to trimming and J lost 5 bases, with 15 bases between them. TCRdb's copy holds only in-frame clones and misses some; the assay was immunoSEQ multiplex PCR. The sample comprises around 34,000 clones, 73% of which are singletons, and around 38% rests with the top ten. The chain is built from TRBV7-2 and TRBJ1-1, with D possibly matching TRBD1 (6 bases). The material was PBMCs, obtained after anti-PD-1 treatment. The sequence was collected from a human donor with basal cell carcinoma. The CDR3 DNA is TGTGCCAGCAGCTTAATAACACGGGGGGCAACTGAAGCTTTCTTT. It encodes CASSLITRGATEAFF.